Here is one T cell receptor beta chain with its context. Trimming removed 1 base at V and 4 bases at J, with 6 bases between. The germline V gene encodes CDR1 SGHTA and CDR2 FQGNSA. This CDR3 has 13 amino acids. These data originate in a study of CD8+CD57+ T cells in acquired aplastic anemia. Genomic DNA, serving as template, underwent TCR beta VDJ and CDR3 profiling. TCRdb re-derived calls from the reads in MiXCR, one entry per CDR3 protein. The table lists roughly 290,000 distinct CDR3 sequences, under 60% of them singletons, with approximately 1.3% in the top ten. Whoever was chosen for sequencing had shown CD8+CD57+ cell expansion by flow cytometry. Prior therapy had not been administered to any patient at the time of blood sampling.

The chain joins TRBV7-2 to TRBJ2-3; D remains unclear. The receptor comes from a human donor with aplastic anemia. The sample was sorted CD4+, CD8+, or CD8+CD57+ T cells (not recorded which) from PBMCs. The DNA for the CDR3 is TGTGCCAGCAGCTTAGTACGACCAGATACGCAGTATTTT. This codes for CASSLVRPDTQYF.